The 29 T cell receptor beta chains presented below share a single source sample, sequenced in a study of T cells in women clearing cervical HPV infection. Assay: immunoSEQ multiplex PCR; the TCRdb copy retains only in-frame clones and omits some. This sample contains 40,000 or so clones. Input material: blood buffy coat. These receptors all stem from a woman aged 18-70 years with a cervical HPV16 infection that either progressed to CIN3+ or cleared (not recorded which).

For this clone: Read data end 3 residues before the CDR3 end; the end is taken from the germline J gene. V and J are TRBV5-1 and TRBJ2-2; the match to TRBD2 covers 9 bases. The CDR3 is 16 amino acids. Germline-derived CDR1 and CDR2 are SGHRS and YFSETQ. The V gene end was trimmed by 2 bases and the J gene end by 4 bases; junction bases not matched to a gene: 6. CDR3 residues: CASSLLGTSLTGELFF. CDR3 bases read: TGCGCCAGCAGCTTACTCGGGACTAGCCTCACCGGGGAG.

A word on this clone: The read terminates 3 residues before the CDR3 end, so the remaining end is supplied by the germline J gene. V gene TRBV7-8 combines with J gene TRBJ2-2, with 9 bases fitting TRBD2. The germline V gene has CDR1 SGHVS and CDR2 FQNEAQ. J was trimmed by 6 bases and V by 5 bases; bases with no gene match: 4. CDR3 length equals 14 residues. The CDR3 DNA, read in part, is TGTGCCAGCAGCGCACGGACTAGCGCCGGGGAG. Its translation is CASSARTSAGE. In full, the CDR3 is CASSARTSAGELFF.

In the case of this clone: The read ends 3 residues shy of where the CDR3 ends; the end is completed using the germline J gene. This sequence joins TRBV19 and TRBJ1-5; a weak D match, TRBD1 (5 bases). Trimming pared 4 bases from V and 9 bases from J, leaving 16 bases between. This CDR3 comprises 14 residues. From germline, CDR1 is LNHDA and CDR2 SQIVND (reference sequence). The CDR3: CASSNTGSKGPQHF. Partial CDR3 DNA: TGTGCCAGTAGTAACACAGGATCTAAGGGGCCC.

Comments on this clone: The read ends 3 residues shy of where the CDR3 ends; the end is completed using the germline J gene. The chain couples TRBV19 to TRBJ2-1, with D unresolved. The germline V gene has CDR1 LNHDA and CDR2 SQIVND (reference sequence). This CDR3 is 13 amino acids long. V gave up 4 bases and J gave up 1 base, with 5 bases separating them. CDR3 protein: CASSRRSYNEQFF. CDR3 DNA (partial): TGTGCCAGTAGTAGGCGGTCCTACAATGAG.

Of note for this clone: The read finishes 3 residues shy of the CDR3 end, and the germline J gene is used to complete it. The V gene is TRBV5-1, the J gene TRBJ2-7, with TRBD1 matching over 9 bases. CDR1 SGHRS and CDR2 YFSETQ come from the germline V gene. V was pared by 3 bases and J by 2 bases, with 9 bases of the junction left unmatched. There are 16 residues in the CDR3. CDR3 DNA (partial): TGCGCCAGCAGCTCGGCCGGACAGGGGAAAACCTACGAG. This gives the protein CASSSAGQGKTYE. The complete CDR3 protein is CASSSAGQGKTYEQYF.

In the case of this clone: The read falls 3 residues short of the CDR3 end, and the missing part is taken from the germline J gene. V usage is TRBV13 and J usage is TRBJ2-1; 8 bases align to TRBD2. Trimming removed 2 bases from V and 2 bases from J; junction bases left unmatched: 5. This CDR3 has 16 amino acids. Germline loops: CDR1 PRHDT, CDR2 FYEKMQ (reference sequence). CDR3 residues: CASSLLGGGTYNEQFF. The sequenced CDR3 bases are TGTGCCAGCAGCTTACTCGGCGGGGGGACCTACAATGAG.

Concerning this clone: The read ends 3 residues before the CDR3 terminus; that terminus is restored from the germline J gene. V gene TRBV7-3 combines with J gene TRBJ2-3, with 8 bases lining up with TRBD2. Unmatched junction bases numbered 6, after V lost 8 bases and J lost 5 bases. CDR1 SGHTA and CDR2 FQGTGA come from the germline V gene. The CDR3 has 13 residues. This CDR3 is CASSSGRGDTQYF. The sequenced CDR3 bases are TGTGCCAGCTCAAGCGGGAGAGGAGATACG.

CDR3: CASSFLAGTGDYTF. The part of the CDR3 DNA that was read is TGTGCCAGTAGTTTCCTAGCGGGAACGGGAGAC. J is TRBJ1-2 and V is TRBV19; D gene unclear. The read falls 3 residues short of the CDR3 end, and the missing part is taken from the germline J gene. The CDR3 is made up of 14 amino acids. CDR1 is LNHDA, CDR2 SQIVND, per germline (reference sequence).

As to this clone: The missing CDR3 end, 3 residues past where the read stops, is filled in from the germline J gene. The V call is TRBV6-2 or TRBV6-3, the J call TRBJ2-4; 8 nucleotides agree with TRBD1. This CDR3 comprises 16 residues. Germline V CDR1 and CDR2: MNHEY, SVGEGT. Losses at the gene ends were 4 bases for V and 4 bases for J; bases not matched to a gene: 9. CDR3 protein: CASSSPFRDRKNIQYF. The CDR3 bases that were read are TGTGCCAGCAGTTCCCCATTCCGGGACAGGAAAAACATT.

As for this clone: The read is 3 residues too short to cover the CDR3 end, so that end is filled in from the germline J gene. This chain links TRBV5-1 with TRBJ2-3, with 11 bases fitting TRBD2. The CDR3 loop spans 18 amino acids. Germline values: CDR1 SGHRS, CDR2 YFSETQ. The V gene end was trimmed by 0 bases and the J gene end by 0 bases; junction bases not matched to a gene: 6. The sequenced part of the CDR3 DNA is TGCGCCAGCAGCTTGGGACTAGCGGGATACCTTAGCACAGATACG. Translation gives CASSLGLAGYLSTDT. The full-length CDR3 reads as CASSLGLAGYLSTDTQYF.

With respect to this clone: The read finishes 3 residues shy of the CDR3 end, and the germline J gene is used to complete it. The chain links TRBV5-1 to TRBJ1-3; D may be TRBD1 (5 bases). The V gene's germline CDR1 is SGHRS and CDR2 YFSETQ. Trimming cost V 1 base and J 3 bases, with 23 bases left between them. This CDR3 is 19 amino acids long. CDR3 DNA (partial): TGCGCCAGCAGCTTGAACTGGGGGACTGGGAGAGTAAGTGGAAACACC. Translating it yields CASSLNWGTGRVSGNT. The CDR3 reads in full as CASSLNWGTGRVSGNTIYF.

In the case of this clone: The read terminates 3 residues ahead of where the CDR3 ends, so the germline J gene completes it. The V gene is TRBV4-1, the J gene TRBJ1-1, with a tentative D call TRBD1 (6 bases). V lost 4 bases and J 2 bases, leaving 14 bases between the germline ends. This CDR3 contains 15 residues. Germline lookup yields CDR1 MGHRA and CDR2 YSYEKL. CDR3 DNA, as far as it was read: TGCGCCAGCAGCCTCAGCCCGGACAGAAACACTGAA. Translating gives CASSLSPDRNTE. The full-length CDR3 reads as CASSLSPDRNTEAFF.

In regard to this clone: The read finishes 3 residues shy of the CDR3 end, and the germline J gene is used to complete it. This rearrangement joins TRBV2 to TRBJ1-5, with TRBD1 matching over 9 bases. This CDR3 is 15 amino acids long. Germline loops: CDR1 SNHLY, CDR2 FYNNEI. Trimming cost V 7 bases and J 3 bases; bases outside gene matches: 7. The CDR3 sequence: CASNGQGRSNQPQHF. The sequenced CDR3 bases are TGTGCCAGCAATGGACAGGGGCGATCCAATCAGCCC.

Concerning this clone: From the germline J gene comes the end of the CDR3, since the read stops 3 residues before it. The genes are TRBV19 and TRBJ2-7; TRBD2 matches 9 bases. The V gene end was trimmed by 3 bases and the J gene end by 6 bases; junction bases not matched to a gene: 15. CDR3 length: 17 amino acids. Germline V gene lookup returns CDR1 LNHDA and CDR2 SQIVND (reference sequence). CDR3 sequence: CASSIGSVVSGSGEQYF. Incomplete CDR3 DNA: TGTGCCAGTAGTATCGGGTCGGTGGTTAGCGGGAGCGGCGAG. Full variable domain (outside the CDR3, taken from reference TRBV19 and TRBJ2-7): DGGITQSPKYLFRKEGQNVTLSCEQNLNHDAMYWYRQDPGQGLRLIYYSQIVNDFQKGDIAEGYSVSREKKESFPLTVTSAQKNPTAFYLCASSIGSVVSGSGEQYFGPGTRLTVT.

About this clone: The read stops 3 residues short of the end of the CDR3; the missing end is completed from the germline J gene. This chain joins TRBV6-4 and TRBJ1-2, with D tentatively TRBD1 (6 bases). CDR1 is MRHNA, CDR2 SNTAGT, per germline. The length of the CDR3 is 13 residues. The ends were cut back, 2 bases at V and 6 bases at J, with 10 bases in the middle. The part of the CDR3 DNA that was read is TGTGCCAGCAGTGACGGACAGAAGAATGGC. Its protein product is CASSDGQKNG. The CDR3, in full, reads CASSDGQKNGYTF.

About this clone: Read sequence stops 3 residues before the CDR3 end, and the germline J gene provides the missing end. The rearrangement joins TRBV19 to TRBJ1-1; D is perhaps TRBD1 (6 bases). Germline CDR1 LNHDA, CDR2 SQIVND (reference sequence). V lost 2 bases and J lost 4, with 14 bases in between. There are 15 residues in the CDR3. The chain's CDR3 is CASSIWGQSGTEAFF. The covered CDR3 bases are TGTGCCAGTAGTATATGGGGGCAAAGCGGCACTGAA.

With regard to this clone: The read ends 3 residues before the CDR3 terminus; that terminus is restored from the germline J gene. The chain joins TRBV18 to TRBJ2-2, with TRBD1 as a possible D gene (6 bases). The CDR3 has 15 residues. The germline V gene has CDR1 KGHSH and CDR2 LQKENI. The CDR3: CASSLTRDNNEKLFF. CDR3 DNA, as far as it was read: TGTGCCAGCTCACTGACTCGGGACAATAATGAAAAG. The full variable domain, rest sourced from reference TRBV18 and TRBJ2-2, is NAGVMQNPRHLVRRRGQEARLRCSPMKGHSHVYWYRQLPEEGLKFMVYLQKENIIDESGMPKERFSAEFPKEGPSILRIQQVVRGDSAAYFCASSLTRDNNEKLFFGEGSRLTVL.

On this clone: The read gets to within 3 residues of the CDR3 end, and the germline J gene fills in the rest. The chain combines TRBV23-1 with TRBJ2-7; D is uncertain. TRBV23-1 is sorted into the ORF group, with uncertain function. V lost 6 bases and J lost 4, with 13 bases in between. The CDR3 sequence is 13 residues long. CDR3 amino acids: CASSPPPGYEQYF. CDR3 DNA, as far as it was read: TGCGCCAGCAGCCCTCCCCCGGGTTACGAG.

For this clone: With the read ending 3 residues before the CDR3 end, the germline J gene is used to fill in that end. This chain joins TRBV30 and TRBJ1-4; 12 positions agree with TRBD1. The ends lost 1 base at V and 7 bases at J; junction bases unmatched: 16. The CDR3 loop spans 19 amino acids. Germline loops: CDR1 GTSNPN, CDR2 SVGIG (reference sequence). CDR3 protein: CAWSGGWDRGLPGSEKLFF. CDR3 DNA, as far as it was read: TGTGCCTGGAGTGGGGGTTGGGACAGGGGGCTTCCTGGGAGTGAAAAA.

The CDR3 reads CAISESGTSSYEQYF. The sequenced part of the CDR3 DNA is TGTGCCATCAGTGAGTCGGGGACTAGCTCCTACGAG. The chain couples TRBV10-3 to TRBJ2-7, with 8 bases that match TRBD2. The read comes to an end 3 residues before the CDR3 does, leaving the germline J gene to fill in the end. Trimming removed 0 bases from V and 0 bases from J; junction bases left unmatched: 1. Germline lookup yields CDR1 ENHRY and CDR2 SYGVKD. The CDR3 consists of 15 residues.

In regard to this clone: The read comes to an end 3 residues before the CDR3 does, leaving the germline J gene to fill in the end. This chain connects TRBV14 to TRBJ2-3; maybe TRBD2 (6 bases). CDR3 size: 17 residues. In germline, CDR1 is SGHDN, CDR2 FVKESK. Trimming shortened V by 1 base and J by 2 bases, and 16 bases separated the two germline ends. The CDR3 reads CASSQGKNSGYTDTQYF. The CDR3 DNA, read in part, is TGTGCCAGCAGCCAAGGGAAAAATAGCGGCTACACAGATACG.

Remarks on this clone: The read terminates 3 residues before the CDR3 end, so the remaining end is supplied by the germline J gene. This chain links TRBV2 with TRBJ1-2; D perhaps matches TRBD1 (5 bases). From germline, CDR1 is SNHLY and CDR2 FYNNEI. The V gene lost 6 bases and the J gene lost 7 bases, with 15 bases spanning the gap. This CDR3 is built from 13 residues. CDR3 bases read: TGTGCCAGCAGCCCAGCGGGGCGGGCTGGC. It specifies CASSPAGRAG. The whole CDR3 sequence is CASSPAGRAGYTF.

A remark on this clone: The read finishes 3 residues shy of the CDR3 end, and the germline J gene is used to complete it. This CDR3 is also generated by other DNA sequences in the sample. The chain carries TRBV19 and TRBJ1-2, with 7 bases fitting TRBD1. Germline lookup yields CDR1 LNHDA and CDR2 SQIVND (reference sequence). This CDR3 comprises 12 residues. CDR3 amino acids: CASSGTAYDYTF. Partial CDR3 DNA: TGTGCCAGTAGCGGGACAGCATACGAC.

As regards this clone: The read finishes 3 residues shy of the CDR3 end, and the germline J gene is used to complete it. Other nucleotide sequences from this sample produce the same CDR3. The J gene is TRBJ1-1, the V gene TRBV11-2, with a tentative D call TRBD1 (5 bases). CDR3 size: 14 residues. CDR1 is SGHAT and CDR2 is FQNNGV in the germline V gene. CDR3 bases read: TGTGCCAGCAGCGGCATTGGGGCGATGGGTTCG. Residues: CASSGIGAMGS. The full CDR3 protein is CASSGIGAMGSAFF.

As to this clone: Its ends do not fully match the called genes, so a read error is possible. Read sequence stops 3 residues before the CDR3 end, and the germline J gene provides the missing end. This rearrangement joins TRBV4-2 to TRBJ1-2; 7 bases map to TRBD1. The germline CDR1 and CDR2 sequences are LGHNA and YNFKEQ. The CDR3 is 16 residues long. The covered CDR3 bases are TGCGCCAGCAGCTTAACCCCAGGGGGTTCCCTGTGGGGC. This encodes CASSLTPGGSLWG. The whole CDR3 sequence is CASSLTPGGSLWGYTF.

The CDR3 bases that were read are TGTGCCAGCTCGGACAGCCAGAATCCGAATCAGCCG. It translates to CASSDSQNPNQP. The complete CDR3 sequence is CASSDSQNPNQPQYF. The chain carries TRBV18 and TRBJ2-3; possible D gene TRBD1, 6 bases. The CDR3 end falls 3 residues outside the read, so it is completed with the germline J gene. The CDR3 extends over 15 amino acids. CDR1 is KGHSH, CDR2 LQKENI, per germline.

Regarding this clone: The read falls 3 residues short of the CDR3 end, and the missing part is taken from the germline J gene. This rearrangement joins TRBV30 to TRBJ2-1, with 10 bases matching TRBD2. This CDR3 has 18 residues. Germline CDR1 reads GTSNPN; CDR2 reads SVGIG (reference sequence). After removal of 0 bases from V and 0 bases from J, the junction contained 8 bases not matched to a gene. The part of the CDR3 DNA that was read is TGTGCCTGGAGTGTCGGACTAGCGGTAATTAGCTCCTACAATGAG. Translation gives CAWSVGLAVISSYNE. The whole CDR3 is CAWSVGLAVISSYNEQFF.

The DNA read from the CDR3 is TGTGCCAGCAGCCCCGGGACAGACTACGAG. It translates to CASSPGTDYE. The entire CDR3 is CASSPGTDYEQYF. The chain couples TRBV7-3 to TRBJ2-7; 7 bases are a match to TRBD1. The observed sequence ends 3 residues before the CDR3 terminus, with the missing tail filled in from the germline J gene. With V trimmed by 5 bases and J by 3 bases, 4 bases remained unmatched. Germline assignment: CDR1 SGHTA and CDR2 FQGTGA. This CDR3 comprises 13 residues.

About this clone itself: The CDR3 extends 3 residues past the end of the read, so its final part is completed from the germline J gene. The rearrangement links TRBV6-4 to TRBJ2-1; 8 nucleotides agree with TRBD1. The germline CDR1 and CDR2 sequences are MRHNA and SNTAGT. This CDR3 comprises 18 residues. The V segment lost 4 bases and the J segment 5 bases; nucleotides outside the gene matches: 16. The sequenced CDR3 bases are TGTGCCAGCAGTGCCTCAACCAGGGGGCCGCCGAAAGACAATGAG. Protein sequence: CASSASTRGPPKDNE. Given in full, the CDR3 is CASSASTRGPPKDNEQFF.